This T cell receptor (beta chain) was observed in a study of identical twins (dated by TCRdb to about 2016). Broadly, across the study: TCR alpha and beta repertoires from monozygotic twins, unrelated adults of various ages and cord blood were deep-sequenced to test whether fetal clonotypes persist. To rule out contamination, replicate twin experiments were performed at different times with different library preparation protocols. The full study reports these points: In monozygotic twins, out-of-frame TCR alpha sharing was systematically underestimated by recombination models, although the models agreed with sharing between unrelated individuals. The excess sharing between twins in beta out-of-frame sequences was weaker because fewer shared sequences reduced the signal-to-noise ratio. Invariant T cells such as MAIT and iNKT could partly confound zero-insertion analyses, though diverse VJ usage argued against this for most clonotypes. Because the same donors could not be followed over many years, the conclusions depended on cross-sectional statistical analysis. Out-of-frame TCR alpha sequences shared between twins showed an excess of low generation-probability sequences compared with coincidental sharing between unrelated individuals. Fewer insertions were carried by abundant cord blood beta clonotypes, a similar but weaker trend appeared in young adult naive repertoires, and no such trend appeared in memory repertoires.

As regards this clonotype: Its cognate antigen has yet to be identified. The record has no base qualities; no much larger clone is one base away.

The method behind the library was 5' RACE. The instrument given in TCRdb is Illumina HiSeq 2000. Template switching added a universal primer binding site, and the final cDNA carried a unique molecular identifier that allowed TCR cDNA molecules to be counted accurately. First-strand cDNA for TCR alpha and beta chains was synthesized from specific primers in the conserved constant-segment region. To control for contamination, every cDNA library was double barcoded, receiving both a SMART-Mk sample barcode and Illumina barcodes. Two successive PCR steps introduced TruSeq adapter sequences along with Illumina sample barcodes. The Illumina HiSeq platform was used with custom primers to sequence TCR alpha and beta cDNA libraries. The original pipeline was this. Unique molecular identifiers were extracted from raw reads with MiGEC, and CDR3 positions were determined with MiXCR. For each individual, recombination models were inferred using an EM algorithm with the repgenHMM and IGoR tools. The analysis of shared clonotypes was done with the tcR package in R, with sharing normalized by the product of cloneset sizes. To study raw recombination free of thymic and clonal selection effects, out-of-frame nonproductive sequences were analyzed. In TCRdb, the public reads were trimmed at Q25 with fastp and aligned with MiXCR, with productive beta chains retained. Rows merge per CDR3 protein into single entries with the most common DNA and genes. The V and J calls reflect TCRdb's pipeline rather than the authors' work. The sample table lists roughly 710,000 distinct CDR3 sequences, 5.5% to 6.5% of them with a count of one. The ten largest make up about 1.8% of the sample.

CDR1 and CDR2 (LGHDT, YNNKEL) derive from the germline V gene (reference sequence). At the junction V is shortened by 4 bases and J by 5 bases; bases outside the gene matches: 4. Its CDR3 holds 14 amino acids, cysteine through phenylalanine. The read is trimmed to its CDR3 DNA, 42 bases read in frame from base 1. All donors were healthy Caucasians. Three unrelated non-twin adults were also sequenced: a male aged 18 to 30, a male aged 50 to 59 and a female aged 50 to 59. Miltenyi CD45RO+ enrichment and human naive T-cell isolation kits were used to isolate memory (CD45RO+) and naive T cells from PBMC.

This receptor was identified in a man younger than 35 in good health. The sequenced sample consisted of naive T cells sorted from blood. What this sample's cell subset or site label stands for: cells isolated with a human naive T-cell isolation kit. The chain couples TRBV3-1 to TRBJ2-5; TRBD2 aligns with 10 central bases. The DNA is as follows: TGTGCCAGCAGCCCGCTAGCGGGAGTTGAGACCCAGTACTTC. The resulting protein is CASSPLAGVETQYF.